What follows are 20 T cell receptor beta chains derived from one specimen sequenced in a study of sequential checkpoint blockade in melanoma. Here immunoSEQ multiplex PCR was the method, and the copy in TCRdb shows in-frame clones only, minus some. Of under 8,500 clones in the sample, 75% to 85% were seen once. Documented treatment: randomized to nivolumab then ipilimumab (arm A) or the reverse (arm B). The specimen comprised CD8+ T cells sorted from blood (inferred from file names), sampled from a patient given nivolumab and ipilimumab in sequence. These TCRs come from a human donor with melanoma.

The CDR3 sequence is CASSLDRIVTYEQYF. The CDR3 coding sequence is TGTGCCAGCAGTTTAGACAGGATAGTGACCTACGAGCAGTACTTC. The rearrangement links TRBV28 to TRBJ2-7; D might be TRBD1 (6 bases). The CDR3 extends over 15 amino acids. The V gene lost 2 bases and the J gene lost 2 bases, with 13 bases spanning the gap. Germline-derived CDR1 and CDR2 are MDHEN and SYDVKM.

There are a few counts of this clone. V and J are TRBV7-6 and TRBJ1-1; D is perhaps TRBD1 (5 bases). Germline values: CDR1 SGHVS, CDR2 FNYEAQ. This CDR3 spans 13 amino acids. V was cut by 5 bases and J by 4 bases, with 11 bases left in between. This CDR3 is CASSPEQGTEAFF. Written as DNA, the CDR3 is TGTGCCAGCAGCCCAGAGCAGGGCACTGAAGCTTTCTTT.

This clone has a handful of counts. The V and J genes are TRBV4-2 and TRBJ2-3; TRBD2 matches 10 bases. This CDR3 comprises 17 residues. The germline V gene encodes CDR1 LGHNA and CDR2 YNFKEQ. After removal of 0 bases from V and 2 bases from J, the junction contained 5 bases not matched to a gene. The CDR3 sequence is CASSQELAGTITDTQYF. The CDR3 DNA is TGTGCCAGCAGCCAAGAACTAGCGGGGACGATCACAGATACGCAGTATTTT.

This clone was found a few times. The chain links TRBV30 to TRBJ2-7; D not resolved. The CDR3 extends over 12 amino acids. CDR1 and CDR2 from the germline V gene are GTSNPN and SVGIG (reference sequence). The V gene lost 2 bases and the J gene lost 4 bases, with 9 bases spanning the gap. The CDR3 sequence: CAWSFPYYEQYF. DNA for the CDR3: TGTGCCTGGAGTTTCCCTTATTACGAGCAGTACTTC. The variable domain in full, with the rest retrieved from reference TRBV30 and TRBJ2-7, is SQTIHQWPATLVQPVGSPLSLECTVEGTSNPNLYWYRQAAGRGLQLLFYSVGIGQISSEVPQNLSASRPQDRQFILSSKKLLLSDSGFYLCAWSFPYYEQYFGPGTRLTVT.

The J gene is TRBJ2-4, the V gene TRBV13; 12 nucleotides agree with TRBD2. Germline CDR1 and CDR2: PRHDT and FYEKMQ (reference sequence). The V segment lost 4 bases and the J segment 4 bases; nucleotides outside the gene matches: 17. CDR3 size: 20 residues. The DNA for the CDR3 is TGTGCCAGCAGCTCCAGACTAGCGGGAGCAACCCTAGACGAGAAAAACATTCAGTACTTC. Translating it yields CASSSRLAGATLDEKNIQYF.

The CDR3 nucleotides read TGCAGCTCGGGAGGGGTGGATGAGCAGTTCTTC. Protein product: CSSGGVDEQFF. The rearrangement links TRBV29-1 to TRBJ2-1, with 8 bases that match TRBD2. The CDR3 covers 11 residues. V gave up 8 bases and J gave up 8 bases; unmatched junction bases: 5. Per germline, CDR1 SQVTM and CDR2 ANQGSEA.

This chain connects TRBV10-3 to TRBJ1-5, with 7 positions matching TRBD1. Germline CDR1 ENHRY, CDR2 SYGVKD. The V gene end was trimmed by 0 bases and the J gene end by 4 bases; junction bases not matched to a gene: 0. This CDR3 has 14 residues. The CDR3 coding sequence is TGTGCCATCAGTGAGTCGGGACAGAATCAGCCCCAGCATTTT. It codes for CAISESGQNQPQHF.

DNA for the CDR3: TGTGCCAGTAGTTTGACTAGCGGGAGTTTCGACGAGCAGTACTTC. It codes for CASSLTSGSFDEQYF. The J gene is TRBJ2-7, the V gene TRBV19, with 12 bases lining up with TRBD2. The CDR3 extends over 15 amino acids. Germline loops: CDR1 LNHDA, CDR2 SQIVND (reference sequence). V gave up 5 bases and J gave up 5 bases; unmatched junction bases: 7.

This sequence joins TRBV18 and TRBJ2-7, with D possibly TRBD2 on 6 matching bases. This CDR3 region has 15 residues. Trimming stripped 3 bases from V and 5 bases from J, with 17 bases between. The germline CDR1 and CDR2 sequences are KGHSH and LQKENI. CDR3 nucleotides: TGTGCCAGCTCACCGAGTAGCGGCAGAGGGGACGAGCAGTACTTC. Translation gives CASSPSSGRGDEQYF.

The V gene is TRBV7-3, the J gene TRBJ2-5, with D perhaps TRBD1 (6 bases). The closer fit of TRBJ2-7 to the DNA end suggests the J call may be wrong. Germline-derived CDR1 and CDR2 are SGHTA and FQGTGA. CDR3 size: 14 residues. The CDR3 region is CASSLGASSYEQYF. The CDR3 coding sequence is TGTGCCAGCAGCTTGGGGGCGTCTTCCTACGAGCAGTACTTC.

This sequence joins TRBV6-5 and TRBJ2-7, with D tentatively TRBD1 (5 bases). The CDR3 totals 14 residues. V lost 6 bases to trimming and J lost 4 bases, with 16 bases between them. Germline V gene sequence: CDR1 MNHEY, CDR2 SVGAGI. CDR3 residues: CASRFGQGGYEQYF. CDR3 DNA sequence: TGTGCCAGCAGATTTGGCCAGGGCGGTTACGAGCAGTACTTC.

This clone is a singleton in its sample. The chain carries TRBV27 and TRBJ2-3; D might be TRBD1 (6 bases). V dropped 2 bases and J dropped 5 bases, with 8 bases sitting between them. Germline-derived CDR1 and CDR2 are MNHEY and SMNVEV (reference sequence). CDR3 size: 13 residues. The DNA of the CDR3 is TGTGCCAGCAGTTTACAGGGGATAGATACGCAGTATTTT. Encoded protein: CASSLQGIDTQYF.

In its sample, this clone was seen once. The chain recombines TRBV27 with TRBJ2-5, with 12 bases aligning to TRBD2. The CDR3 has 15 amino acids. Germline V lookup: CDR1 MNHEY, CDR2 SMNVEV (reference sequence). V gave up 4 bases and J gave up 5 bases; unmatched junction bases: 5. The chain's CDR3 is CASSSLAGGGETQYF. Written as DNA, the CDR3 is TGTGCCAGCAGTTCCCTAGCGGGAGGGGGGGAGACCCAGTACTTC.

This chain links TRBV30 with TRBJ2-7; no definite D call. The CDR3 is 14 residues long. CDR1 GTSNPN and CDR2 SVGIG come from the germline V gene (reference sequence). Trimming removed 2 bases at V and 1 base at J, with 12 bases between. CDR3 loop: CAWSLDSKSYEQYF. CDR3 coding DNA: TGTGCCTGGAGTTTAGACTCAAAATCCTACGAGCAGTACTTC.

CDR3 in DNA: TGCAGCGTGGCACCGGGACTATTCGAGCAGTACTTC. It encodes CSVAPGLFEQYF. V usage is TRBV29-1 and J usage is TRBJ2-7; 7 positions match TRBD2. The CDR3 length is 12 residues. Looked up from germline, CDR1 is SQVTM and CDR2 is ANQGSEA. The V segment lost 6 bases and the J segment 6 bases; nucleotides outside the gene matches: 8.

J is TRBJ2-1 and V is TRBV7-9; 13 bases are shared with TRBD2. The CDR3 is 18 amino acids. The germline gives CDR1 SEHNR, CDR2 FQNEAQ (reference sequence). Trimming at V came to 5 bases and at J to 3 bases, leaving 10 bases not matched to a gene. In DNA, the CDR3 is TGTGCCAGCAGCCCCCCCCGCGGGACTAGCGGGATCTACAATGAGCAGTTCTTC. Translation: CASSPPRGTSGIYNEQFF.

As to this clone: This probably arose from a read error, given a far larger clone one base away. In nucleotides, the CDR3 is TGTGCCAGCAGCCTTACCCACCGGGATCCACCGACACCCCTCCACTTT. Encoded protein: CASSLTHRDPPTPLHF. This chain links TRBV4-2 with TRBJ1-6; D gene ambiguous. The CDR3 has 16 amino acids. Germline loops: CDR1 LGHNA, CDR2 YNFKEQ. The germline V and J ends were trimmed by 4 bases and 11 bases, with 21 bases remaining between them.

The rearrangement joins TRBV29-1 to TRBJ2-7, with TRBD1 matching over 8 bases. The V gene end was trimmed by 2 bases and the J gene end by 0 bases; junction bases not matched to a gene: 6. Germline V gene sequence: CDR1 SQVTM, CDR2 ANQGSEA. This CDR3 has 15 amino acids. The CDR3 region is CSVESDRESSYEQYF. The CDR3 bases are TGCAGCGTTGAATCGGACAGGGAGAGCTCCTACGAGCAGTACTTC.

V is TRBV5-1 and J is TRBJ1-1; 8 nucleotides match TRBD1. The CDR3 runs 13 residues. The V gene end was trimmed by 3 bases and the J gene end by 8 bases; junction bases not matched to a gene: 6. Germline V gene data show CDR1 as SGHRS and CDR2 as YFSETQ. This CDR3 is CASSYRQGNEAFF. The CDR3, as DNA: TGCGCCAGCAGCTATAGACAGGGGAACGAAGCTTTCTTT.

This clone is large. The chain employs TRBV6-4 and TRBJ2-7; D call uncertain. This CDR3 has 15 amino acids. Germline V gene data show CDR1 as MRHNA and CDR2 as SNTAGT. V was cut by 6 bases and J by 2 bases, with 17 bases left in between. CDR3 region: CASRRAPQPTYEQYF. DNA for the CDR3: TGTGCCAGCAGGCGAGCCCCGCAACCAACCTACGAGCAGTACTTC.